This record covers a single T cell receptor (beta chain). Its specificity is not known. This specimen comes from a study of post-analysis software for immune sequencing data. Study-level results: Relative to controls, patients had 4 or 5 TRBV segments at higher frequency, with TRBV5-6, TRBV5-1 and TRBV20-1 among these. People with multiple sclerosis had a significantly lower normalized Chao1 diversity than controls did.

This CDR3 is 15 amino acids long. Between the trimmed V and J ends, which lost 3 bases and 6 bases, there was a span of 14 bases. TCR beta cDNA libraries included unique molecular identifiers. About 500,000 cDNA molecules were obtained per 1 to 10 million input T cells. TCRdb ran MiXCR on the PCR reads and lists one entry per CDR3 protein. The sample lists 170,000 or so distinct CDR3 sequences; approximately 28% were seen once. The sample comprised blood. The rearrangement uses TRBV12-3 or TRBV12-4 and TRBJ2-2, with a weak D call TRBD2 (7 bases). The source of this sequence is a girl aged 10 to 17 with multiple sclerosis. The CDR3 is CASSFYRGGPGELFF. DNA for the CDR3: TGTGCCAGCAGTTTTTATAGGGGGGGACCCGGGGAGCTGTTTTTT.